This entry is about one T cell receptor beta chain. TCRdb's copy holds only in-frame clones and misses some; the assay was immunoSEQ multiplex PCR. The sample shows approximately 100,000 clones, about 91% of them seen only once. This sample was taken from a study of T cell changes during pregnancy in multiple sclerosis. V was trimmed by 6 bases and J by 2 bases, leaving 11 bases between them. The CDR3 runs 14 residues. Germline loops: CDR1 MNHEY, CDR2 SVGAGI. The sample was peripheral blood, taken after pregnancy. This chain connects TRBV6-5 to TRBJ1-3; D not certain. This clonotype originated in a female donor with multiple sclerosis, enrolled in a pregnancy study. The CDR3 loop reads CASRRKATGNTIYF. In DNA, the CDR3 is TGTGCCAGCAGACGAAAAGCCACTGGAAACACCATATATTTT.